The 24 T cell receptor beta chains in this list originate from one sample, sequenced in a study of T cells after somatic rescue of genetic block. Libraries were prepared by immunoSEQ multiplex PCR; TCRdb keeps only in-frame clonotypes and omits some of them. This sample has over 95,000 clones; about nine tenths occur once, and the top ten carry approximately 1.5%. What was sequenced was peripheral blood mononuclear cells (PBMCs). The receptors derive from a woman in her late teens or twenties.

The chain employs TRBV15 and TRBJ1-5, with 7 bases lining up with TRBD1. V trimming: 4 bases; J trimming: 0 bases; junction bases outside the gene matches: 6. Germline V CDR1 and CDR2: LNHNV, YYDKDF (reference sequence). This CDR3 region has 16 residues. The CDR3 spells CATSNGQAFSNQPQHF. In DNA form, the CDR3 reads TGTGCCACCAGCAATGGACAGGCCTTTAGCAATCAGCCCCAGCATTTT.

The chain recombines TRBV25-1 with TRBJ2-5, with TRBD2 matching over 7 bases. V shed 6 bases, J shed 2 bases, and the junction held 6 bases outside the gene matches. The CDR3 has 14 residues. Germline CDR1 and CDR2: MGHDK and SYGVNS. In DNA, the CDR3 is TGTGCCAGCAGGGGGGGAGCGGGGCAAGAGACCCAGTACTTC. This codes for CASRGGAGQETQYF.

The rearrangement uses TRBV30 and TRBJ1-2; D might be TRBD1 (5 bases). Germline loops: CDR1 GTSNPN, CDR2 SVGIG (reference sequence). This CDR3 comprises 13 residues. Trimming stripped 4 bases from V and 8 bases from J, with 17 bases between. The CDR3 here is CAWNEAGVSGYTF. The CDR3 nucleotides read TGTGCCTGGAATGAGGCGGGGGTTAGCGGCTACACCTTC. The whole variable domain, remainder taken from reference TRBV30 and TRBJ1-2, is SQTIHQWPATLVQPVGSPLSLECTVEGTSNPNLYWYRQAAGRGLQLLFYSVGIGQISSEVPQNLSASRPQDRQFILSSKKLLLSDSGFYLCAWNEAGVSGYTFGSGTRLTVV.

The chain employs TRBV7-2 and TRBJ1-2; TRBD1 aligns across 10 bases. Germline V gene data show CDR1 as SGHTA and CDR2 as FQGNSA. The J segment lost 6 bases and the V segment lost 5 bases, leaving 6 bases of the junction unmatched. The CDR3 totals 14 residues. CDR3 in amino acids: CASSPDRGQHGYTF. CDR3 DNA sequence: TGTGCCAGCAGCCCCGACAGGGGGCAACATGGCTACACCTTC.

This clone was detected once. DNA for the CDR3: TGCGCCAGCAGCCTCCTTGTGGGGGGGGCTTGGAACACTGAAGCTTTCTTT. The encoded protein is CASSLLVGGAWNTEAFF. This sequence joins TRBV4-3 and TRBJ1-1; weak D call: TRBD1 (6 bases). This CDR3 is 17 amino acids long. The V gene lost 4 bases and the J gene lost 1 base, with 19 bases spanning the gap. The germline V gene encodes CDR1 LGHNA and CDR2 YSLEER.

The chain is built from TRBV6-1 and TRBJ1-2, with D possibly TRBD1 on 5 matching bases. The CDR3 has 13 residues. Between the trimmed V and J ends, which lost 4 bases and 7 bases, there was a span of 13 bases. CDR1 and CDR2 from the germline V gene are MNHNS and SASEGT. The CDR3 loop is CASSGRVQGGYTF. CDR3 bases: TGTGCCAGCAGTGGCAGGGTCCAGGGTGGCTACACCTTC.

CDR3 region: CASSPEALYQPQHF. In nucleotides, the CDR3 is TGTGCCAGCAGCCCAGAAGCCCTGTATCAGCCCCAGCATTTT. This chain connects TRBV7-2 to TRBJ1-5; no firm D call. CDR3 length equals 14 residues. Germline assignment: CDR1 SGHTA and CDR2 FQGNSA. The V gene lost 5 bases and the J gene lost 5 bases, with 13 bases spanning the gap. The full variable domain, rest sourced from reference TRBV7-2 and TRBJ1-5, is GAGVSQSPSNKVTEKGKDVELRCDPISGHTALYWYRQSLGQGLEFLIYFQGNSAPDKSGLPSDRFSAERTGGSVSTLTIQRTQQEDSAVYLCASSPEALYQPQHFGDGTRLSIL.

The V gene is TRBV2, the J gene TRBJ2-5; D remains unclear. The CDR3 covers 14 residues. V was trimmed by 1 base and J by 3 bases, leaving 9 bases between them. CDR1 is SNHLY, CDR2 FYNNEI, per germline. The CDR3 nucleotides are TGTGCCAGCAGTGAAGAAGCCCGAAAAGAGACCCAGTACTTC. Translated, it gives CASSEEARKETQYF.

The rearrangement joins TRBV5-5 to TRBJ1-5; D might be TRBD1 (6 bases). The CDR3 is 15 residues long. Per germline, CDR1 SGHKS and CDR2 YYEKEE (reference sequence). The V end was cut by 2 bases, the J end by 11 bases, with 20 bases between. The CDR3 loop reads CASSFGGGGLAAQHF. The CDR3 region has the DNA TGTGCCAGCAGCTTCGGCGGGGGCGGGTTGGCGGCCCAGCATTTT.

In its sample, this clone was seen a few times. This rearrangement joins TRBV4-2 to TRBJ2-7, with 11 bases that match TRBD2. The CDR3 extends over 15 amino acids. J lost 7 bases, V lost 4 bases, and 9 bases had no gene match. Germline loops: CDR1 LGHNA, CDR2 YNFKEQ. The CDR3 bases are TGTGCCAGCAGCCTAGGACTAGCGGGTGCGGGGGAGCAGTACTTC. The encoded protein is CASSLGLAGAGEQYF.

The chain employs TRBV6-4 and TRBJ2-7, with D uncertain. The ends were cut back, 0 bases at V and 0 bases at J, with 15 bases in the middle. The germline V gene has CDR1 MRHNA and CDR2 SNTAGT. This CDR3 is 17 amino acids long. The CDR3 sequence: CASSDSTNSSSSYEQYF. As DNA, the CDR3 is TGTGCCAGCAGTGACTCGACCAACAGTTCTAGCTCCTACGAGCAGTACTTC.

This sequence joins TRBV5-1 and TRBJ1-5; maybe TRBD1 (6 bases). The CDR3 consists of 15 residues. V shed 4 bases and J shed 6 bases, with 17 bases lying between them. The germline gives CDR1 SGHRS, CDR2 YFSETQ. CDR3 residues: CASSPEGGTGQPQHF. CDR3 coding DNA: TGCGCCAGCAGCCCGGAGGGGGGCACAGGTCAGCCCCAGCATTTT.

The chain joins TRBV14 to TRBJ1-5; no clear D gene. The CDR3 contains 17 residues. Between the trimmed V and J ends, which lost 7 bases and 0 bases, there was a span of 19 bases. Germline V gene data show CDR1 as SGHDN and CDR2 as FVKESK. The CDR3 region has the DNA TGTGCCAGCACGGTTGGAATAGCGACGGATAGCAATCAGCCCCAGCATTTT. This encodes CASTVGIATDSNQPQHF.

This chain uses TRBV30 with TRBJ1-2, with no clear D. The CDR3 has 12 residues. Germline CDR1 reads GTSNPN; CDR2 reads SVGIG (reference sequence). The V and J ends lost 0 bases and 6 bases respectively, with 8 bases between them. Here the CDR3 reads CAWSVAGNGYTF. For the CDR3, the DNA is TGTGCCTGGAGTGTTGCGGGGAATGGCTACACCTTC.

V and J are TRBV7-2 and TRBJ2-2; D may be TRBD2 (5 bases). The germline V and J ends were trimmed by 1 base and 6 bases, with 9 bases remaining between them. The length of the CDR3 is 14 residues. Germline CDR1 is SGHTA and CDR2 is FQGNSA. The CDR3 protein is CASSLVSRAGELFF. The CDR3 coding sequence is TGTGCCAGCAGCTTAGTGTCGCGGGCCGGGGAGCTGTTTTTT.

The CDR3 loop reads CASSEVSYNEQFF. The CDR3 coding sequence is TGTGCCAGCAGTGAAGTTTCCTACAATGAGCAGTTCTTC. The chain is built from TRBV2 and TRBJ2-1, with no clear D. The CDR3 extends over 13 amino acids. Trimming took 1 base from V and 1 from J, leaving 2 bases between them. Germline V gene data show CDR1 as SNHLY and CDR2 as FYNNEI.

This chain uses TRBV30 with TRBJ2-7; 8 bases match TRBD1. Germline V CDR1 and CDR2: GTSNPN, SVGIG (reference sequence). The ends lost 5 bases at V and 5 bases at J; junction bases unmatched: 2. The CDR3 is 11 residues long. CDR3 amino acids: CAWSTGDEQYF. The CDR3 DNA follows: TGTGCCTGGTCGACAGGGGACGAGCAGTACTTC.

V is TRBV9 and J is TRBJ1-1; unclear D gene. CDR1 is SGDLS and CDR2 is YYNGEE in the germline V gene. V lost 4 bases, J lost 4 bases, and 11 bases lay in between. CDR3 length: 13 residues. CDR3: CASSPRSGTEAFF. CDR3 bases: TGTGCCAGCAGCCCACGCTCTGGCACTGAAGCTTTCTTT.

This chain connects TRBV9 to TRBJ2-3; 11 nucleotides line up with TRBD1. V trimming: 4 bases; J trimming: 3 bases; junction bases outside the gene matches: 16. There are 19 residues in the CDR3. The germline V gene encodes CDR1 SGDLS and CDR2 YYNGEE. The CDR3 DNA reads as TGTGCCAGCAGCTCCCCCCGGTTCGGGACAGGGGGGGATACAGATACGCAGTATTTT. Translating it yields CASSSPRFGTGGDTDTQYF.

For this clone: The junction does not match germline at one end; this may be a read error. This chain uses TRBV5-1 with TRBJ2-6; 11 bases map to TRBD1. The CDR3 sequence is 16 residues long. CDR1 SGHRS and CDR2 YFSETQ come from the germline V gene. CDR3 DNA: TGCGCCAGCAACTTGGACAGGGGGCCTGGGGCCAACGTCCTGACTTTC. Protein: CASNLDRGPGANVLTF.

The V call is TRBV15, the J call TRBJ1-4; D remains unclear. Germline V gene lookup returns CDR1 LNHNV and CDR2 YYDKDF (reference sequence). The germline V and J ends were trimmed by 4 bases and 0 bases, with 3 bases remaining between them. CDR3 length: 13 amino acids. CDR3 in amino acids: CATSIPTNEKLFF. In DNA, the CDR3 is TGTGCCACCAGCATACCAACTAATGAAAAACTGTTTTTT.

The chain combines TRBV30 with TRBJ2-5; D ambiguous. The V gene's germline CDR1 is GTSNPN and CDR2 SVGIG (reference sequence). This CDR3 is built from 11 residues. With 0 bases removed from V and 9 bases from J, the gap between germline ends came to 8 bases. Here the CDR3 DNA reads TGTGCCTGGAGTGTGGCTGAGGCCCAGTACTTC. This translates into CAWSVAEAQYF.

This chain's CDR3 is CASSLGTGRVGNEQFF. The CDR3 DNA is TGTGCCAGCAGCTTGGGGACAGGGCGCGTAGGTAATGAGCAGTTCTTC. The chain uses TRBV7-3 and TRBJ2-1; TRBD1 agrees at 9 bases. Germline V gene data show CDR1 as SGHTA and CDR2 as FQGTGA. The ends lost 3 bases at V and 7 bases at J; junction bases unmatched: 10. The CDR3 is 16 amino acids.

The CDR3 is CAWSVIPLAGGHEQYF. The CDR3 DNA sequence: TGTGCCTGGAGTGTAATACCGCTAGCGGGGGGCCACGAGCAGTACTTC. The rearrangement uses TRBV30 and TRBJ2-7, with 11 bases that match TRBD2. Germline trimming cut 0 bases from V and 5 bases from J; bases unmatched to any gene: 9. CDR3 length: 16 amino acids. The germline gives CDR1 GTSNPN, CDR2 SVGIG (reference sequence). Full variable domain (missing parts from reference TRBV30 and TRBJ2-7): SQTIHQWPATLVQPVGSPLSLECTVEGTSNPNLYWYRQAAGRGLQLLFYSVGIGQISSEVPQNLSASRPQDRQFILSSKKLLLSDSGFYLCAWSVIPLAGGHEQYFGPGTRLTVT.